Shown below are 32 T cell receptor beta chains from a single sample sequenced in a study of shared clonotypes between healthy human individuals. TCRdb's copy holds only in-frame clones and misses some; the assay was immunoSEQ multiplex PCR. The sample records about 79,000 clones, 60% to 80% being singletons. Sequencing was performed on memory CD8+ T cells sorted from blood. The subset here: CD45RO+ cells pooled with CCR7-negative TemRA cells. These receptors all come from a man younger than 40 in good health.

V and J are TRBV6-1 and TRBJ1-3, with TRBD1 identical over 8 bases. The CDR3 has 15 residues. V was pared by 1 base and J by 5 bases, with 4 bases of the junction left unmatched. Germline values: CDR1 MNHNS, CDR2 SASEGT. CDR3 sequence reads: CASSEDRGYRNTIYF. DNA for the CDR3: TGTGCCAGCAGTGAAGACAGGGGGTATAGAAACACCATATATTTT.

V gene TRBV5-6 combines with J gene TRBJ2-3; a weak D match, TRBD2 (7 bases). The CDR3 contains 14 residues. Looked up from germline, CDR1 is SGHDT and CDR2 is YYEEEE. Trimming took off 4 bases at V and 1 base at J, with 10 bases between the two ends. The CDR3 DNA follows: TGTGCCAGCAGCCTAGGGGGGGGCACAGATACGCAGTATTTT. Amino acid sequence: CASSLGGGTDTQYF. The variable domain in full, with the rest retrieved from reference TRBV5-6 and TRBJ2-3, is DAGVTQSPTHLIKTRGQQVTLRCSPKSGHDTVSWYQQALGQGPQFIFQYYEEEERQRGNFPDRFSGHQFPNYSSELNVNALLLGDSALYLCASSLGGGTDTQYFGPGTRLTVL.

The V call is TRBV29-1, the J call TRBJ2-5; TRBD2 matches at 7 bases. V was clipped by 0 bases and J by 5 bases; unmatched bases: 15. Per the germline V gene, CDR1 is SQVTM and CDR2 is ANQGSEA. This CDR3 contains 17 residues. The chain's CDR3 is CSVEDFLGGTVSETQYF. As DNA, the CDR3 is TGCAGCGTTGAAGATTTTTTGGGGGGGACGGTGTCGGAGACCCAGTACTTC.

This clone was counted only a few times. The DNA of the CDR3 is TGTGCCAGCAGCTTCCACCAGGGGGTTGATCAAGAGACCCAGTACTTC. The encoded protein is CASSFHQGVDQETQYF. The chain recombines TRBV7-2 with TRBJ2-5; 7 bases agree with TRBD1. Losses at the gene ends were 3 bases for V and 2 bases for J; bases not matched to a gene: 9. Germline loops: CDR1 SGHTA, CDR2 FQGNSA. The CDR3 is made up of 16 amino acids.

The V gene is TRBV19, the J gene TRBJ1-2; no clear D. The CDR3 contains 14 residues. The V and J ends lost 1 base and 4 bases respectively, with 10 bases between them. The V gene's germline CDR1 is LNHDA and CDR2 SQIVND (reference sequence). CDR3 protein: CASSIVGASYGYTF. As DNA, the CDR3 is TGTGCCAGTAGTATAGTCGGAGCCTCCTATGGCTACACCTTC.

The V gene is TRBV6-4, the J gene TRBJ2-3; 10 bases are a match to TRBD1. This CDR3 contains 14 residues. The junction had 0 bases not matched to a gene; V was cut back by 2 bases and J by 4 bases. Germline V CDR1 and CDR2: MRHNA, SNTAGT. The DNA for the CDR3 is TGTGCCAGCAGTGACGGACAGGGGGCAGATACGCAGTATTTT. This translates into CASSDGQGADTQYF.

The gene calls are TRBV9 and TRBJ1-3, with TRBD1 as a possible D gene (6 bases). The V gene's germline CDR1 is SGDLS and CDR2 YYNGEE. V was pared by 4 bases and J by 4 bases, with 18 bases between. There are 16 residues in the CDR3. The CDR3 is CASSHPPGEAGNTIYF. The CDR3 DNA sequence: TGTGCCAGCAGCCATCCCCCAGGGGAGGCAGGAAACACCATATATTTT.

This chain joins TRBV10-3 and TRBJ2-1, with D maybe TRBD1 (5 bases). V lost 5 bases and J lost 5, with 7 bases in between. Germline CDR1 is ENHRY and CDR2 is SYGVKD. CDR3 length: 12 residues. CDR3 nucleotide sequence: TGTGCCATCAGTAGACAGAACAATGAGCAGTTCTTC. Protein sequence: CAISRQNNEQFF.

This clone was observed at least ten times. The gene calls are TRBV2 and TRBJ2-7; D possibly corresponds to TRBD1 (7 bases). The CDR3 sequence is 17 residues long. CDR1 is SNHLY, CDR2 FYNNEI, per germline. The ends were cut back, 1 base at V and 2 bases at J, with 18 bases in the middle. The DNA of the CDR3 is TGTGCCAGCAGTGAAGACCGTCCGGCAGGGGGGACCTACGAGCAGTACTTC. Translating it yields CASSEDRPAGGTYEQYF. Full variable domain (outside the CDR3, taken from reference TRBV2 and TRBJ2-7): EPEVTQTPSHQVTQMGQEVILRCVPISNHLYFYWYRQILGQKVEFLVSFYNNEISEKSEIFDDQFSVERPDGSNFTLKIRSTKLEDSAMYFCASSEDRPAGGTYEQYFGPGTRLTVT.

The chain combines TRBV9 with TRBJ1-1; a possible D gene is TRBD1 (5 bases). There are 15 residues in the CDR3. Trimming took off 3 bases at V and 1 base at J, with 13 bases between the two ends. Germline values: CDR1 SGDLS, CDR2 YYNGEE. CDR3 DNA sequence: TGTGCCAGCAGCGCCCCGGGACTCACGAACACTGAAGCTTTCTTT. Its protein product is CASSAPGLTNTEAFF.

The J gene is TRBJ2-1, the V gene TRBV14; the D is unclear. The CDR3 loop spans 13 amino acids. V lost 6 bases, J lost 4 bases, and 10 bases lay in between. Per germline, CDR1 SGHDN and CDR2 FVKESK. CDR3 protein: CASSNTGYNEQFF. The CDR3 coding sequence is TGTGCCAGCAGTAATACTGGGTACAATGAGCAGTTCTTC.

The CDR3 DNA is TGCGCCAGCAGCCAAGTGAGTGGTACCGGGGCCAACGTCCTGACTTTC. Translating gives CASSQVSGTGANVLTF. The V and J genes are TRBV4-3 and TRBJ2-6; no clear D. Germline V gene data show CDR1 as LGHNA and CDR2 as YSLEER. The CDR3 loop spans 16 amino acids. The V gene lost 1 base and the J gene lost 4 bases, with 11 bases spanning the gap.

The V and J genes are TRBV9 and TRBJ2-7; either TRBD1 or TRBD2 may fit D (5 bases each). The CDR3 totals 16 residues. With 4 bases removed from V and 0 bases from J, the gap between germline ends came to 17 bases. The germline gives CDR1 SGDLS, CDR2 YYNGEE. This CDR3 is CASSLSGTESSYEQYF. CDR3 coding DNA: TGTGCCAGCAGCTTGTCGGGGACGGAGAGCTCCTACGAGCAGTACTTC.

This clone was observed many times. This chain links TRBV28 with TRBJ1-2; D unclear. V shed 4 bases and J shed 4 bases, with 4 bases lying between them. From germline, CDR1 is MDHEN and CDR2 SYDVKM. The CDR3 spans 11 residues. CDR3 coding DNA: TGTGCCAGCAGTTCACTCTATGGCTACACCTTC. Residues: CASSSLYGYTF.

The DNA of the CDR3 is TGTGCCAGCAGGAAGCGGGAGTTGTGGTACGAGCAGTACTTC. Protein sequence: CASRKRELWYEQYF. The chain is built from TRBV6-6 and TRBJ2-7, with 8 bases that match TRBD2. This CDR3 comprises 14 residues. V was clipped by 6 bases and J by 4 bases; unmatched bases: 8. Germline CDR1 and CDR2: MNHNY and SVGAGI (reference sequence).

The gene calls are TRBV25-1 and TRBJ2-1; no definite D call. V lost 6 bases, J lost 7 bases, and 13 bases lay in between. Germline V CDR1 and CDR2: MGHDK, SYGVNS. The CDR3 sequence is 13 residues long. In DNA, the CDR3 is TGTGCCAGCAGCGTAACGATGGGGAATGAGCAGTTCTTC. Encoded protein: CASSVTMGNEQFF.

This clone came up a few times. The J gene is TRBJ2-7, the V gene TRBV9; no definite D call. In germline, CDR1 is SGDLS, CDR2 YYNGEE. The V and J ends lost 0 bases and 5 bases respectively, with 12 bases between them. There are 14 residues in the CDR3. CDR3: CASSVGGGRDEQYF. CDR3 DNA sequence: TGTGCCAGCAGCGTAGGTGGCGGACGTGACGAGCAGTACTTC.

This clone was recorded once. The V gene is TRBV4-1, the J gene TRBJ1-5; 7 bases match TRBD1. CDR3 size: 17 residues. The germline gives CDR1 MGHRA, CDR2 YSYEKL. J gave up 1 base and V 4 bases, and 10 bases lay outside the gene matches. CDR3 sequence (DNA): TGCGCCAGCAGCCGACAGGGAATAGTCGTAAGCAATCAGCCCCAGCATTTT. This encodes CASSRQGIVVSNQPQHF.

The chain uses TRBV18 and TRBJ2-6, with 8 bases identical to TRBD1. CDR3 length: 18 amino acids. Germline V CDR1 and CDR2: KGHSH, LQKENI. The ends lost 2 bases at V and 0 bases at J; junction bases unmatched: 6. CDR3 coding DNA: TGTGCCAGCTCACCAACCGGGACAGGCAACTCTGGGGCCAACGTCCTGACTTTC. Residues: CASSPTGTGNSGANVLTF.

V gene TRBV6-5 combines with J gene TRBJ2-7; 13 bases match TRBD2. Germline trimming cut 6 bases from V and 9 bases from J; bases unmatched to any gene: 11. The CDR3 runs to 15 residues. CDR1 and CDR2 from the germline V gene are MNHEY and SVGAGI. CDR3 region: CASRTGTSGKFGQYF. Written as DNA, the CDR3 is TGTGCCAGCAGAACGGGGACTAGCGGGAAGTTCGGGCAGTACTTC.

The chain joins TRBV5-5 to TRBJ2-5, with 7 bases aligning to TRBD2. The CDR3 totals 15 residues. Germline values: CDR1 SGHKS, CDR2 YYEKEE (reference sequence). J gave up 0 bases and V 2 bases, and 4 bases lay outside the gene matches. CDR3 DNA: TGTGCCAGCAGCTTCTGGGGGGGACACCAAGAGACCCAGTACTTC. Amino acid sequence: CASSFWGGHQETQYF.

The chain uses TRBV11-3 and TRBJ2-1; 11 nucleotides align to TRBD2. Germline CDR1 reads SGHNT; CDR2 reads YENEEA. This CDR3 is built from 17 residues. Unmatched junction bases numbered 6, after V lost 1 base and J lost 4 bases. Here the CDR3 reads CASSLGSGTSGYNEQFF. CDR3 DNA sequence: TGTGCCAGCAGCTTAGGTAGTGGGACTAGCGGATACAATGAGCAGTTCTTC.

This clone was recorded a few times. This sequence joins TRBV18 and TRBJ2-7; 10 bases are a match to TRBD2. Trimming cost V 5 bases and J 2 bases; bases outside gene matches: 6. Germline CDR1 KGHSH, CDR2 LQKENI. The CDR3 covers 15 residues. The CDR3 reads CASSRPSGRAYEQYF. The DNA for the CDR3 is TGTGCCAGCTCAAGGCCGAGCGGGAGGGCCTACGAGCAGTACTTC. The full variable domain, completed using reference TRBV18 and TRBJ2-7, is NAGVMQNPRHLVRRRGQEARLRCSPMKGHSHVYWYRQLPEEGLKFMVYLQKENIIDESGMPKERFSAEFPKEGPSILRIQQVVRGDSAAYFCASSRPSGRAYEQYFGPGTRLTVT.

The chain recombines TRBV10-2 with TRBJ2-7, with a tentative D call TRBD2 (7 bases). The CDR3 loop spans 12 amino acids. Germline loops: CDR1 WSHSY, CDR2 SAAADI. Trimming took 7 bases from V and 2 from J, leaving 9 bases between them. CDR3 coding DNA: TGCGCCAGCATGGGGGGGCCCTACGAGCAGTACTTC. Its protein is CASMGGPYEQYF.

The rearrangement joins TRBV6-4 to TRBJ2-2; possibly TRBD1 for D (6 bases). V lost 0 bases and J 7 bases, leaving 12 bases between the germline ends. CDR1 is MRHNA and CDR2 is SNTAGT in the germline V gene. The CDR3 loop spans 15 amino acids. The CDR3 DNA is TGTGCCAGCAGTGACTCCTCGCAGGGGAGCGGGGAGCTGTTTTTT. Protein product: CASSDSSQGSGELFF.

The CDR3: CASSPPSDRGWPGQYF. The CDR3 DNA is TGTGCCAGCAGCCCCCCATCTGACAGGGGATGGCCAGGGCAGTACTTC. The V gene is TRBV2, the J gene TRBJ2-7, with 8 bases lining up with TRBD1. This CDR3 is 16 amino acids long. V lost 6 bases, J lost 9 bases, and 19 bases stayed unmatched. Germline CDR1 is SNHLY and CDR2 is FYNNEI.

This chain connects TRBV7-9 to TRBJ1-1; no reliable D call. The CDR3 runs to 13 residues. CDR1 is SEHNR, CDR2 FQNEAQ, per germline (reference sequence). V was cut by 8 bases and J by 0 bases, with 10 bases left in between. The CDR3 spells CASGEGMNTEAFF. CDR3 nucleotides: TGTGCCAGCGGCGAGGGCATGAACACTGAAGCTTTCTTT. Filled out from reference TRBV7-9 and TRBJ1-1, the complete variable domain reads DTGVSQNPRHKITKRGQNVTFRCDPISEHNRLYWYRQTLGQGPEFLTYFQNEAQLEKSRLLSDRFSAERPKGSFSTLEIQRTEQGDSAMYLCASGEGMNTEAFFGQGTRLTVV.

The gene calls are TRBV29-1 and TRBJ2-4; the D call may be TRBD1 or TRBD2 (5 bases each). This CDR3 spans 13 amino acids. V was cut by 4 bases and J by 7 bases, with 14 bases left in between. Germline CDR1 is SQVTM and CDR2 is ANQGSEA. The CDR3: CSVGLGEGNIQYF. CDR3 DNA sequence: TGCAGCGTTGGTTTAGGCGAGGGGAACATTCAGTACTTC. Using reference TRBV29-1 and TRBJ2-4 for the parts outside the CDR3, the full variable domain is SAVISQKPSRDICQRGTSLTIQCQVDSQVTMMFWYRQQPGQSLTLIATANQGSEATYESGFVIDKFPISRPNLTFSTLTVSNMSPEDSSIYLCSVGLGEGNIQYFGAGTRLSVL.

This clone was picked up a small number of times. This sequence joins TRBV5-6 and TRBJ2-7; D ambiguous. The V end was cut by 4 bases, the J end by 3 bases, with 11 bases between. The germline V gene has CDR1 SGHDT and CDR2 YYEEEE. This CDR3 is built from 13 residues. The CDR3: CASSVAAHYEQYF. DNA of the CDR3: TGTGCCAGCAGCGTCGCAGCCCACTACGAGCAGTACTTC. The variable domain in full, with the rest retrieved from reference TRBV5-6 and TRBJ2-7, is DAGVTQSPTHLIKTRGQQVTLRCSPKSGHDTVSWYQQALGQGPQFIFQYYEEEERQRGNFPDRFSGHQFPNYSSELNVNALLLGDSALYLCASSVAAHYEQYFGPGTRLTVT.

This clone turned up a few times. The V call is TRBV6-1, the J call TRBJ2-5; 9 nucleotides align to TRBD2. With 0 bases clipped from V and 5 bases from J, the junction kept 16 bases outside the gene matches. From germline, CDR1 is MNHNS and CDR2 SASEGT. This CDR3 has 19 amino acids. Written as DNA, the CDR3 is TGTGCCAGCAGTGAAGCTAGCGGGAGACAACCGCTAGTCAGGGAGACCCAGTACTTC. This translates into CASSEASGRQPLVRETQYF.

In regard to this clone: A much larger clone differs from this one at a single base, so this may be a read error. At the DNA level, this CDR3 is encoded by other sequences in the same sample as well. The V and J genes are TRBV6-1 and TRBJ2-6; D uncertain. With 1 base removed from V and 1 base from J, the gap between germline ends came to 5 bases. There are 15 residues in the CDR3. CDR1 is MNHNS, CDR2 SASEGT, per germline. DNA for the CDR3: TGTGCCAGCAGTGAAGGGGGATCTGGGGCCAACGTCCTGACTTTC. It translates to CASSEGGSGANVLTF.

This clone was detected many times. J is TRBJ2-3 and V is TRBV25-1; 7 nucleotides line up with TRBD2. Germline CDR1 MGHDK, CDR2 SYGVNS. V gave up 7 bases and J gave up 0 bases; unmatched junction bases: 13. There are 17 residues in the CDR3. CDR3 region: CASKPGDLAASTDTQYF. The CDR3 DNA reads TGTGCCAGCAAGCCGGGGGATCTAGCGGCTAGCACAGATACGCAGTATTTT.